This T cell receptor (beta chain) was recorded in a study of blood T cells in healthy people across ages. Study-level findings and limits: Fewer expanded clones and more diversity marked long-lived versus aged donors. Observed TCR beta diversity per million T cells went down as age went up. This fall followed a roughly linear course with age.

Trimming shortened V by 7 bases and J by 2 bases, and 25 bases separated the two germline ends. The CDR3 runs 18 residues. PCR was performed a second time for about 7 to 11 cycles using a sample-barcoded 5' primer and a J-beta primer mix. TCRdb itself ran the 5' RACE reads through MiXCR, one entry per CDR3 protein. The sample includes about 1.6 million distinct CDR3 sequences, roughly 30% of them seen just once. This clonotype turned up a few times. The antigen is unknown. Each of the donors had roughly 9.3 milliliters of peripheral blood drawn into EDTA-treated Vacutainer tubes. Isolation yielded PBMCs, at least 6.5 million per sample, in every case.

The receptor comes from a woman aged 25 to 45 in good health. The V gene is TRBV12-3 or TRBV12-4, the J gene TRBJ2-3, with D maybe TRBD1 (5 bases). Input material: blood. The CDR3 reads CASNSQTEDPAYTDTQYF. Here the CDR3 DNA reads TGTGCCAGCAACTCCCAGACAGAGGACCCAGCGTACACAGATACGCAGTATTTT.